This passage covers 19 T cell receptor beta chains from one sample sequenced in a study of blood T cell repertoires in COVID-19. Only in-frame clones appear in the TCRdb table, and some are missing; sequencing was by immunoSEQ multiplex PCR. The sample has approximately 140,000 clones; about 85% are singletons. The source material was peripheral blood. These receptors were collected from an older woman with active or convalescent COVID-19.

J is TRBJ1-1 and V is TRBV10-1, with no clear D. Looked up from germline, CDR1 is WNHNN and CDR2 is SYGVQD (reference sequence). This CDR3 comprises 14 residues. Trimming removed 7 bases from V and 5 bases from J, with 17 bases in between. As DNA, the CDR3 is TGCGCCAGCAAGGAAAATTCTCTGAGGACTGAAGCTTTCTTT. Protein product: CASKENSLRTEAFF.

Details on this clone: Here the CDR3 omits its conserved ending phenylalanine or tryptophan, so a read error is the likely source. The DNA is omitted, as the CDR3 cannot be located on it reliably, and the CDR3 follows TCRdb's listing. The V and J genes are TRBV5-1 and TRBJ2-7; the table's D gene call, TRBD2, was not cross checked with the DNA. CDR1 and CDR2 (germline): SGHRS, YFSETQ. 16 amino acids form the CDR3, both terminal residues included. This CDR3 reads CASSQTSGGQHRTVPL.

The rearrangement uses TRBV5-1 and TRBJ1-1, with a tentative D call TRBD1 (6 bases). Germline CDR1 SGHRS, CDR2 YFSETQ. V lost 2 bases to trimming and J lost 3 bases, with 11 bases between them. The CDR3 is 14 residues long. The CDR3 loop is CASSFQGSDTEAFF. CDR3 sequence (DNA): TGCGCCAGCAGCTTTCAGGGGTCCGACACTGAAGCTTTCTTT. The whole variable domain, remainder taken from reference TRBV5-1 and TRBJ1-1, is KAGVTQTPRYLIKTRGQQVTLSCSPISGHRSVSWYQQTPGQGLQFLFEYFSETQRNKGNFPGRFSGRQFSNSRSEMNVSTLELGDSALYLCASSFQGSDTEAFFGQGTRLTVV.

This rearrangement joins TRBV10-3 to TRBJ2-7; possibly TRBD2 for D (6 bases). The V end was cut by 2 bases, the J end by 2 bases, with 10 bases between. The CDR3 consists of 14 residues. The germline V gene encodes CDR1 ENHRY and CDR2 SYGVKD. The CDR3 sequence: CAISERGGTYEQYF. The CDR3 DNA follows: TGTGCCATCAGTGAGAGAGGCGGGACCTACGAGCAGTACTTC.

The rearrangement links TRBV20-1 to TRBJ2-7; TRBD1 is a possible D gene (5 bases). Trimming took off 3 bases at V and 0 bases at J, with 15 bases between the two ends. CDR1 is DFQATT and CDR2 is SNEGSKA in the germline V gene (reference sequence). There are 15 residues in the CDR3. The CDR3 DNA follows: TGCAGTGCTAGTGAGGAGACAGCGAGCTCCTACGAGCAGTACTTC. Its translation is CSASEETASSYEQYF.

The chain employs TRBV19 and TRBJ1-6; the match to TRBD1 covers 7 bases. The CDR3 is made up of 14 amino acids. Germline V gene data show CDR1 as LNHDA and CDR2 as SQIVND (reference sequence). V trimming: 4 bases; J trimming: 6 bases; junction bases outside the gene matches: 3. The CDR3 DNA reads TGTGCCAGTAGTAACCGACAGGGTAATTCACCCCTCCACTTT. Translation: CASSNRQGNSPLHF.

In this sample, this clone turned up once. The V and J genes are TRBV3-1 (or the pseudogene TRBV3-2) and TRBJ2-1, with 11 bases aligning to TRBD2. There are 17 residues in the CDR3. CDR1 and CDR2 from the germline V gene are LGHDT and YNNKEL (reference sequence). V lost 0 bases, J lost 5 bases, and 6 bases stayed unmatched. CDR3 bases: TGTGCCAGCAGCCAAGATCGAGCTAGCGGGGGGCACAATGAGCAGTTCTTC. Translating gives CASSQDRASGGHNEQFF.

The gene calls are TRBV5-4 and TRBJ1-6; D ambiguous. With 2 bases removed from V and 5 bases from J, the gap between germline ends came to 17 bases. CDR3 length: 17 amino acids. Germline CDR1 reads SGHNT; CDR2 reads YYREEE (reference sequence). CDR3 loop: CASSFSGQSLNNSPLHF. The DNA for the CDR3 is TGTGCCAGCAGCTTTAGCGGGCAGAGCTTGAATAATTCACCCCTCCACTTT.

The chain recombines TRBV20-1 with TRBJ2-5; unclear D gene. The germline CDR1 and CDR2 sequences are DFQATT and SNEGSKA (reference sequence). The CDR3 sequence is 11 residues long. Here the CDR3 reads CAARVAETQYF. CDR3 sequence (DNA): TGCGCCGCCCGGGTTGCAGAGACCCAGTACTTC.

The chain joins TRBV12-5 to TRBJ2-1; 10 positions agree with TRBD1. The CDR3 totals 13 residues. V gave up 7 bases and J gave up 7 bases; unmatched junction bases: 4. Germline-derived CDR1 and CDR2 are LGHNT and FRNRAP. The CDR3 region has the DNA TGTGCTAGTGTCGGACAGGGGGTGAATGAGCAGTTCTTC. It is translated as CASVGQGVNEQFF.

The V call is TRBV27, the J call TRBJ1-5, with D unclear. V lost 2 bases and J lost 7, with 12 bases in between. The CDR3 contains 14 residues. CDR1 and CDR2 from the germline V gene are MNHEY and SMNVEV (reference sequence). CDR3 coding DNA: TGTGCCAGCAGTTTAAGCGGGCACGGCCAGCCCCAGCATTTT. Translating it yields CASSLSGHGQPQHF.

CDR3 coding DNA: TGCGCCAGCAGCTTAATCGGGGGGGAAGGCACTGAAGCTTTCTTT. Translated: CASSLIGGEGTEAFF. The V gene is TRBV5-1, the J gene TRBJ1-1; a weak D match, TRBD1 (5 bases). The CDR3 contains 15 residues. V lost 2 bases and J 4 bases, leaving 15 bases between the germline ends. The germline CDR1 and CDR2 sequences are SGHRS and YFSETQ.

The CDR3 DNA sequence: TGTGCCAGCAGCCGGGACTGGACAGATACGCAGTATTTT. Its translation is CASSRDWTDTQYF. The chain links TRBV7-2 to TRBJ2-3; tentative D call: TRBD2 (6 bases). Trimming left V 5 bases short and J 3 bases short, with 9 bases between. The CDR3 extends over 13 amino acids. The germline gives CDR1 SGHTA, CDR2 FQGNSA.

The chain couples TRBV3-1 (or the pseudogene TRBV3-2) to TRBJ1-1; tentative D call: TRBD1 (6 bases). V was trimmed by 0 bases and J by 1 base, leaving 9 bases between them. Germline V gene lookup returns CDR1 LGHDT and CDR2 YNNKEL (reference sequence). The CDR3 covers 15 residues. This chain's CDR3 is CASSQDQGPNTEAFF. The CDR3 DNA reads as TGTGCCAGCAGCCAAGATCAGGGGCCGAACACTGAAGCTTTCTTT.

The chain couples TRBV18 to TRBJ2-1; possibly TRBD2 for D (6 bases). V dropped 4 bases and J dropped 7 bases, with 17 bases sitting between them. The CDR3 consists of 15 residues. The germline V gene encodes CDR1 KGHSH and CDR2 LQKENI. For the CDR3, the DNA is TGTGCCAGCTCACGCTTAGGCGGGGCGGGGAATGAGCAGTTCTTC. Protein: CASSRLGGAGNEQFF.

The V and J genes are TRBV6-6 and TRBJ2-3, with D possibly matching TRBD1 (6 bases). This CDR3 has 14 residues. V was clipped by 6 bases and J by 2 bases, with 12 bases between them. Germline CDR1 is MNHNY and CDR2 is SVGAGI (reference sequence). CDR3 region: CASRQRQVTDTQYF. The CDR3 region has the DNA TGTGCCAGCAGGCAACGACAGGTCACAGATACGCAGTATTTT.

V and J are TRBV7-8 and TRBJ1-4; D remains unclear. This CDR3 region has 16 residues. Germline assignment: CDR1 SGHVS and CDR2 FQNEAQ. Trimming stripped 5 bases from V and 2 bases from J, with 15 bases between. CDR3 in DNA: TGTGCCAGCAGCACTTTAAACGTGGGCACTAATGAAAAACTGTTTTTT. This sequence encodes CASSTLNVGTNEKLFF.

The sample holds one count of this clone. J is TRBJ1-2 and V is TRBV2; D may be TRBD1 (6 bases). This CDR3 comprises 12 residues. V dropped 8 bases and J dropped 4 bases, with 11 bases sitting between them. CDR1 is SNHLY, CDR2 FYNNEI, per germline. As DNA, the CDR3 is TGTGCCAGCGGAACAGGGATCTATGGCTACACCTTC. Its protein product is CASGTGIYGYTF. Looking up the rest from reference TRBV2 and TRBJ1-2 gives the full variable domain: EPEVTQTPSHQVTQMGQEVILRCVPISNHLYFYWYRQILGQKVEFLVSFYNNEISEKSEIFDDQFSVERPDGSNFTLKIRSTKLEDSAMYFCASGTGIYGYTFGSGTRLTVV.

Regarding this clone: This sample also contains other DNA sequences that code for the same CDR3. The genes are TRBV10-3 and TRBJ2-3; 7 nucleotides match TRBD1. The germline gives CDR1 ENHRY, CDR2 SYGVKD. Trimming at V came to 5 bases and at J to 0 bases, leaving 5 bases not matched to a gene. The CDR3 length is 15 residues. Here the CDR3 reads CAISPGTASTDTQYF. CDR3 nucleotides: TGTGCCATCAGTCCCGGGACAGCTAGCACAGATACGCAGTATTTT.